Below are 12 T cell receptor beta chains sequenced from a single sample in a study of blood T cell repertoires in COVID-19 (dated by TCRdb to 2020 to 2022). To prepare the library, the immunoSEQ multiplex PCR assay was applied. The source is immuneACCESS, and TCRdb retained only in-frame sequences with V and J called. Part of the clones is not carried over; for the studies checked, unresolved V genes explain less than half of this, and the remainder is unexplained. The sample records approximately 91,000 clones, approximately 77% of which are singletons. 8.5% to 10% of the sample belongs to the ten largest clones. The specimen sequenced was peripheral blood. Receptors were obtained from a woman aged 80 or over with acute or convalescent COVID-19.

This chain joins TRBV12-3 or TRBV12-4 and TRBJ2-7, with TRBD1 matching 7 bases. The CDR3 spans 13 residues. After removal of 6 bases from V and 1 base from J, the junction contained 3 bases not matched to a gene. The CDR3 spells CASRATGSYEQYF. The CDR3 DNA reads as TGTGCCAGCAGGGCGACAGGGTCCTACGAGCAGTACTTC.

The chain is built from TRBV27 and TRBJ1-1; 9 nucleotides match TRBD1. Germline trimming cut 9 bases from V and 4 bases from J; bases unmatched to any gene: 3. CDR3 length: 12 amino acids. Per the germline V gene, CDR1 is MNHEY and CDR2 is SMNVEV (reference sequence). In nucleotides, the CDR3 is TGTGCCAGTCGGACAGGGGTCACTGAAGCTTTCTTT. Translating it yields CASRTGVTEAFF.

V and J are TRBV7-3 and TRBJ1-2, with 11 bases lining up with TRBD1. This CDR3 comprises 14 residues. V was pared by 3 bases and J by 6 bases, with 3 bases of the junction left unmatched. Germline V lookup: CDR1 SGHTA, CDR2 FQGTGA. CDR3 DNA sequence: TGTGCCAGCAGCTTTGGACAGGGGGCTCATGGCTACACCTTC. Protein product: CASSFGQGAHGYTF.

This clone was seen a few times. This chain uses TRBV3-1 (or the pseudogene TRBV3-2) with TRBJ2-7; 8 nucleotides agree with TRBD1. Germline values: CDR1 LGHDT, CDR2 YNNKEL (reference sequence). This CDR3 comprises 12 residues. Trimming cost V 8 bases and J 6 bases; bases outside gene matches: 6. CDR3 protein: CASQIGTGEQYF. In nucleotides, the CDR3 is TGTGCCAGCCAAATCGGGACAGGCGAGCAGTACTTC.

J is TRBJ1-1 and V is TRBV27, with D tentatively TRBD1 (5 bases). Per the germline V gene, CDR1 is MNHEY and CDR2 is SMNVEV (reference sequence). The germline V and J ends were trimmed by 6 bases and 6 bases, with 14 bases remaining between them. The CDR3 totals 13 residues. The DNA of the CDR3 is TGTGCCAGCAGCCAGGGCGGGGGGTCTGAAGCTTTCTTT. Residues: CASSQGGGSEAFF.

The chain recombines TRBV28 with TRBJ1-1; possibly TRBD1 for D (6 bases). V was clipped by 6 bases and J by 4 bases, with 18 bases between them. Looked up from germline, CDR1 is MDHEN and CDR2 is SYDVKM. The CDR3 totals 15 residues. The CDR3 nucleotides are TGTGCCAGCAGCCCGGGGGGGCGGAGGGTCACTGAAGCTTTCTTT. Amino acid sequence: CASSPGGRRVTEAFF. The entire variable domain, with the rest obtained from reference TRBV28 and TRBJ1-1, is as follows: DVKVTQSSRYLVKRTGEKVFLECVQDMDHENMFWYRQDPGLGLRLIYFSYDVKMKEKGDIPEGYSVSREKKERFSLILESASTNQTSMYLCASSPGGRRVTEAFFGQGTRLTVV.

The V call is TRBV11-2, the J call TRBJ2-2; maybe TRBD2 (6 bases). V was trimmed by 2 bases and J by 3 bases, leaving 10 bases between them. Germline-derived CDR1 and CDR2 are SGHAT and FQNNGV. This CDR3 has 15 amino acids. The CDR3 DNA sequence: TGTGCCAGCAGCTTAAATACGGGGGACACCGGGGAGCTGTTTTTT. Its translation is CASSLNTGDTGELFF.

The chain joins TRBV19 to TRBJ2-3, with TRBD2 as a possible D gene (6 bases). This CDR3 comprises 14 residues. CDR1 LNHDA and CDR2 SQIVND come from the germline V gene (reference sequence). Trimming removed 6 bases at V and 2 bases at J, with 12 bases between. Here the CDR3 reads CASRYGSYTDTQYF. The CDR3 nucleotides read TGTGCCAGTAGATACGGGAGCTACACAGATACGCAGTATTTT.

The chain links TRBV9 to TRBJ2-1; a possible D gene is TRBD2 (5 bases). Between the trimmed V and J ends, which lost 4 bases and 2 bases, there was a span of 7 bases. This CDR3 spans 13 amino acids. Germline V gives CDR1 SGDLS, CDR2 YYNGEE. CDR3 DNA: TGTGCCAGCAGCACACTAGCCTACAATGAGCAGTTCTTC. Translation: CASSTLAYNEQFF.

The CDR3 sequence is CASSQGARGYTF. The CDR3 nucleotides are TGCGCCAGCAGCCAAGGGGCTCGGGGCTACACCTTC. V gene TRBV4-1 combines with J gene TRBJ1-2; D is unclear. The V end was cut by 1 base, the J end by 8 bases, with 8 bases between. Germline V gene data show CDR1 as MGHRA and CDR2 as YSYEKL. The CDR3 covers 12 residues.

The sample holds a few counts of this clone. V and J are TRBV7-9 and TRBJ2-1; D unresolved. This CDR3 has 12 amino acids. CDR1 is SEHNR and CDR2 is FQNEAQ in the germline V gene (reference sequence). V gave up 3 bases and J gave up 9 bases, with 9 bases separating them. The CDR3 is CASSFFRSEQFF. The CDR3 DNA is TGTGCCAGCAGCTTTTTTAGGAGTGAGCAGTTCTTC.

This clone has a single count. The V call is TRBV19, the J call TRBJ2-4, with 7 bases that match TRBD1. Germline-derived CDR1 and CDR2 are LNHDA and SQIVND (reference sequence). The CDR3 contains 14 residues. Trimming took 3 bases from V and 1 from J; bases not matched to a gene: 0. CDR3 protein: CASSMGQAKNIQYF. The CDR3, as DNA: TGTGCCAGTAGTATGGGACAGGCCAAAAACATTCAGTACTTC.